This TCR beta chain originates from a study of early T cells in non-severe SARS-CoV-2 infection. This clonotype was detected a few times. Tagging with unique molecular identifiers was applied to individual cDNA molecules. TCRdb ran MiXCR on the 5' RACE reads and lists one entry per CDR3 protein. This table holds under 85,000 distinct CDR3 sequences, about 14% found once. The sequence was collected from an adult who was a healthcare worker with PCR-confirmed SARS-CoV-2 infection or an uninfected control (not recorded which). Sequencing was performed on whole blood.

CDR3 residues: CASSLRRSNTGELFF. CDR3 sequence (DNA): TGTGCCAGCAGCTTAAGACGGTCTAACACCGGGGAGCTGTTTTTT. This rearrangement joins TRBV7-9 to TRBJ2-2; D unclear. Trimming removed 2 bases from V and 2 bases from J, with 9 bases in between. The CDR3 sequence is 15 residues long. Germline V gives CDR1 SEHNR, CDR2 FQNEAQ (reference sequence).